This T cell receptor beta chain was found in a study of blood T cell repertoires in COVID-19. The repertoire was sequenced with immunoSEQ multiplex PCR; TCRdb's copy has only in-frame clones and lacks some. This table holds about 380,000 clones, 85% to 90% found once. Trimming took 4 bases from V and 0 from J, leaving 15 bases between them. From germline, CDR1 is MGHRA and CDR2 YSYEKL. CDR3 size: 17 residues. The gene calls are TRBV4-1 and TRBJ2-2; possibly TRBD2 for D (6 bases). Sequenced material: PBMCs or T cells enriched from blood (not recorded which). This clonotype originated in a woman between 18 and 29 years old who had recovered from COVID-19. CDR3 nucleotides: TGCGCCAGCAGCCGCACAGTCCGGGAGTCGAACACCGGGGAGCTGTTTTTT. It is translated as CASSRTVRESNTGELFF.